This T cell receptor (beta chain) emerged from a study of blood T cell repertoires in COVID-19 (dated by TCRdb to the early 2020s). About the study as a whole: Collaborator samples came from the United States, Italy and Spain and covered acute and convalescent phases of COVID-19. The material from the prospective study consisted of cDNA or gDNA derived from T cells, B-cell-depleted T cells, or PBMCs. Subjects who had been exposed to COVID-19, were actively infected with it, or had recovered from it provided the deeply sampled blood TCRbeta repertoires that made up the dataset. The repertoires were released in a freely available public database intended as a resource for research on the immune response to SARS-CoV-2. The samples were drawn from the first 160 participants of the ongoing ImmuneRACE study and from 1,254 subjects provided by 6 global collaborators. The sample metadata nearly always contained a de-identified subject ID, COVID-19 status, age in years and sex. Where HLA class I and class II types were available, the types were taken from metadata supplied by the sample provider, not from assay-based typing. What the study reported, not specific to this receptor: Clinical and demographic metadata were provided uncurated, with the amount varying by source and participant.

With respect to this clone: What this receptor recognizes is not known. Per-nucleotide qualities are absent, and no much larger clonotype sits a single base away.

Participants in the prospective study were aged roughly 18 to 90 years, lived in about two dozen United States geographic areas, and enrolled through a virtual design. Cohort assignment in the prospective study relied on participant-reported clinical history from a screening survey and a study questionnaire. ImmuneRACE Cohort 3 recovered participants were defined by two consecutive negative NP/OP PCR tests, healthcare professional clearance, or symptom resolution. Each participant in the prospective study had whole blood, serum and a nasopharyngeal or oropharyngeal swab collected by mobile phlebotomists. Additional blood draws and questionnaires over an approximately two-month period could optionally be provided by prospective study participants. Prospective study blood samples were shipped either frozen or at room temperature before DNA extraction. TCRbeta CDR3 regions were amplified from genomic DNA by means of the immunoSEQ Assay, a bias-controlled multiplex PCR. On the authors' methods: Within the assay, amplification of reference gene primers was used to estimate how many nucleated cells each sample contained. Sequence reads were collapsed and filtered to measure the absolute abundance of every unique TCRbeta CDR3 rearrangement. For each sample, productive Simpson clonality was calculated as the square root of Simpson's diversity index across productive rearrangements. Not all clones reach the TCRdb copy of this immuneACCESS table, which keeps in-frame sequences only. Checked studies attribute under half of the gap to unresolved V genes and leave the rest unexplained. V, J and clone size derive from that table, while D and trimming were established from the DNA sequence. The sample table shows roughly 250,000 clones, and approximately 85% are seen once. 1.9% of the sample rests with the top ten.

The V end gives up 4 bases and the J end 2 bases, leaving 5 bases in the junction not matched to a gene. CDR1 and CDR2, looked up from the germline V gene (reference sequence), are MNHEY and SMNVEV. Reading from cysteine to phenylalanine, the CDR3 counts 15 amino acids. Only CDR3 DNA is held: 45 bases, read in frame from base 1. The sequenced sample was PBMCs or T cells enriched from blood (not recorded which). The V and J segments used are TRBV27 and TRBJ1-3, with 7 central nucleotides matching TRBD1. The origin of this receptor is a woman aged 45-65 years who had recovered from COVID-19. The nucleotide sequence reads TGTGCCAGCAGTTCGGACAGGCGGGCTGGAAACACCATATATTTT. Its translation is CASSSDRRAGNTIYF.